This passage covers 28 T cell receptor beta chains from one sample sequenced in a study of graft-versus-host responses after intestinal transplantation. Their antigens are not known. Clones were sequenced by immunoSEQ multiplex PCR, and TCRdb holds only the in-frame ones, with some missing. The repertoire consists of some 86,000 clones, with over 80% occurring once and the leading ten covering approximately 5.5%. The material was unstimulated CD8+ T cells sorted from spleen or lymph node cells, obtained before intestinal transplant. These receptors came from a human donor who received an intestinal transplant.

The CDR3 spells CASSRQDDGAYEQYF. CDR3 DNA: TGTGCCAGTAGTAGACAGGACGATGGGGCCTACGAGCAGTACTTC. The V and J genes are TRBV19 and TRBJ2-7; D possibly corresponds to TRBD1 (6 bases). There are 15 residues in the CDR3. Germline loops: CDR1 LNHDA, CDR2 SQIVND (reference sequence). V shed 4 bases and J shed 2 bases, with 15 bases lying between them.

This clone occurred once. The J gene is TRBJ2-1, the V gene TRBV6-4, with D possibly matching TRBD1 (6 bases). Trimming cost V 3 bases and J 8 bases, with 17 bases left between them. CDR1 is MRHNA, CDR2 SNTAGT, per germline. The CDR3 covers 15 residues. The chain's CDR3 is CASSELVKGVDEQFF. The CDR3 DNA follows: TGTGCCAGCAGTGAGCTTGTGAAGGGGGTCGATGAGCAGTTCTTC.

Details on this clone: The identical CDR3 is also encoded by other nucleotide sequences in the sample. V gene TRBV2 combines with J gene TRBJ2-7, with no clear D. In germline, CDR1 is SNHLY, CDR2 FYNNEI. The CDR3 contains 11 residues. Deletions cut 8 bases from V and 0 bases from J, with 5 bases between. The CDR3, as DNA: TGTGCCAGCGACCGCTCCTACGAGCAGTACTTC. This encodes CASDRSYEQYF. Supplemented by reference TRBV2 and TRBJ2-7, the full variable domain reads EPEVTQTPSHQVTQMGQEVILRCVPISNHLYFYWYRQILGQKVEFLVSFYNNEISEKSEIFDDQFSVERPDGSNFTLKIRSTKLEDSAMYFCASDRSYEQYFGPGTRLTVT.

In its sample, this clone was seen a few times. This chain uses TRBV2 with TRBJ2-7, with D maybe TRBD1 (5 bases). Germline V gives CDR1 SNHLY, CDR2 FYNNEI. V was clipped by 7 bases and J by 12 bases, with 13 bases between them. The CDR3 contains 10 residues. CDR3 sequence reads: CASIGVRRYF. The CDR3 DNA follows: TGTGCCAGCATAGGGGTGAGAAGGTACTTC.

The V gene is TRBV27, the J gene TRBJ2-7; TRBD1 matches at 9 bases. The germline gives CDR1 MNHEY, CDR2 SMNVEV (reference sequence). This CDR3 has 15 amino acids. The V gene end was trimmed by 6 bases and the J gene end by 6 bases; junction bases not matched to a gene: 12. CDR3 bases: TGTGCCAGCAGCCCCACAGGACAGGGGATCATCGAGCAGTACTTC. Its protein product is CASSPTGQGIIEQYF.

The J gene is TRBJ1-5, the V gene TRBV15, with 7 bases aligning to TRBD1. The CDR3 covers 15 residues. Germline lookup yields CDR1 LNHNV and CDR2 YYDKDF (reference sequence). V gave up 3 bases and J gave up 6 bases; unmatched junction bases: 8. The CDR3 region is CATSSNRGGSQPQHF. The CDR3 nucleotides read TGTGCCACCAGCAGCAACAGGGGAGGGAGTCAGCCCCAGCATTTT.

This chain joins TRBV2 and TRBJ2-2; possible D gene TRBD2, 7 bases. The CDR3 is made up of 16 amino acids. V shed 4 bases and J shed 6 bases, with 18 bases lying between them. CDR1 and CDR2 (germline): SNHLY, FYNNEI. The CDR3 sequence is CASSVGGADLAGELFF. The CDR3 coding sequence is TGTGCCAGCAGTGTTGGGGGGGCGGATTTGGCCGGGGAGCTGTTTTTT. The complete variable domain, with remaining parts taken from reference TRBV2 and TRBJ2-2, reads EPEVTQTPSHQVTQMGQEVILRCVPISNHLYFYWYRQILGQKVEFLVSFYNNEISEKSEIFDDQFSVERPDGSNFTLKIRSTKLEDSAMYFCASSVGGADLAGELFFGEGSRLTVL.

The chain has TRBV11-1 and TRBJ2-2; D remains ambiguous. This CDR3 is 13 amino acids long. V gave up 5 bases and J gave up 3 bases, with 7 bases separating them. Germline V gives CDR1 SGHAT, CDR2 FQDESV (reference sequence). CDR3 in DNA: TGTGCCAGCAGCCAAGGACACACCGGGGAGCTGTTTTTT. Its protein product is CASSQGHTGELFF.

This clone was seen only a few times. The chain couples TRBV6-5 to TRBJ1-2; possible D gene TRBD1, 6 bases. The V gene lost 0 bases and the J gene lost 5 bases, with 13 bases spanning the gap. Looked up from germline, CDR1 is MNHEY and CDR2 is SVGAGI. The CDR3 contains 15 residues. Here the CDR3 DNA reads TGTGCCAGCAGTTACTCTGGCAGGGGAGGGTATGGCTACACCTTC. This encodes CASSYSGRGGYGYTF.

This clone showed up just once. This sequence joins TRBV25-1 and TRBJ2-3; D possibly corresponds to TRBD2 (6 bases). The germline CDR1 and CDR2 sequences are MGHDK and SYGVNS. The CDR3 is 17 amino acids. With 2 bases removed from V and 5 bases from J, the gap between germline ends came to 20 bases. The CDR3 nucleotides read TGTGCCAGCAGTGAAGGATTTGGAGGGCTCCCGGAAGATACGCAGTATTTT. The encoded protein is CASSEGFGGLPEDTQYF.

CDR3 in DNA: TGTGCCAGCAGCCTTAGCAATCAGCCCCAGCATTTT. It is translated as CASSLSNQPQHF. The rearrangement links TRBV7-9 to TRBJ1-5, with D unclear. V lost 5 bases and J 0 bases, leaving 2 bases between the germline ends. This CDR3 has 12 residues. The germline gives CDR1 SEHNR, CDR2 FQNEAQ (reference sequence). Filled out from reference TRBV7-9 and TRBJ1-5, the complete variable domain reads DTGVSQNPRHKITKRGQNVTFRCDPISEHNRLYWYRQTLGQGPEFLTYFQNEAQLEKSRLLSDRFSAERPKGSFSTLEIQRTEQGDSAMYLCASSLSNQPQHFGDGTRLSIL.

This clone was detected only a few times. The V and J genes are TRBV5-5 and TRBJ2-1; the D is unclear. Between the trimmed V and J ends, which lost 4 bases and 3 bases, there was a span of 14 bases. This CDR3 is built from 15 residues. CDR1 and CDR2 (germline): SGHKS, YYEKEE (reference sequence). CDR3 in DNA: TGTGCCAGCAGCCCTCCCGTGGACGGCTACAATGAGCAGTTCTTC. Translated: CASSPPVDGYNEQFF.

Concerning this clone: In the same sample, other DNA sequences code for this CDR3. This chain links TRBV10-3 with TRBJ2-7; 8 bases agree with TRBD1. Germline trimming cut 0 bases from V and 2 bases from J; bases unmatched to any gene: 9. The CDR3 is 17 amino acids. Per the germline V gene, CDR1 is ENHRY and CDR2 is SYGVKD. The CDR3 nucleotides read TGTGCCATCAGTGAGTCGAATCGGGACAGGTTACCCTACGAGCAGTACTTC. The encoded protein is CAISESNRDRLPYEQYF.

The chain combines TRBV5-1 with TRBJ2-1, with D possibly matching TRBD1 (6 bases). This CDR3 region has 14 residues. Between the trimmed V and J ends, which lost 2 bases and 3 bases, there was a span of 9 bases. Germline V gene lookup returns CDR1 SGHRS and CDR2 YFSETQ. The CDR3 sequence is CASSFKGDYNEQFF. In nucleotides, the CDR3 is TGCGCCAGCAGCTTTAAGGGGGACTACAATGAGCAGTTCTTC. Full variable domain (remainder filled in from reference TRBV5-1 and TRBJ2-1): KAGVTQTPRYLIKTRGQQVTLSCSPISGHRSVSWYQQTPGQGLQFLFEYFSETQRNKGNFPGRFSGRQFSNSRSEMNVSTLELGDSALYLCASSFKGDYNEQFFGPGTRLTVL.

The chain uses TRBV13 and TRBJ2-1; D is unclear. V lost 6 bases, J lost 2 bases, and 5 bases lay in between. Per germline, CDR1 PRHDT and CDR2 FYEKMQ (reference sequence). There are 12 residues in the CDR3. CDR3 amino acids: CASRRTYNEQFF. In DNA form, the CDR3 reads TGTGCCAGCAGAAGAACCTACAATGAGCAGTTCTTC.

This chain links TRBV7-9 with TRBJ2-1; 13 nucleotides align to TRBD2. V lost 5 bases, J lost 6 bases, and 16 bases stayed unmatched. The germline V gene has CDR1 SEHNR and CDR2 FQNEAQ (reference sequence). The CDR3 contains 19 residues. The CDR3 sequence is CASSAEVGTSGIGSNEQFF. CDR3 bases: TGTGCCAGCAGCGCCGAGGTGGGGACTAGCGGGATCGGATCCAATGAGCAGTTCTTC.

The CDR3, as DNA: TGTGCCATCAGGAACACAGAATACAATGAGCAGTTCTTC. Residues: CAIRNTEYNEQFF. V is TRBV10-3 and J is TRBJ2-1, with D uncertain. Germline CDR1 and CDR2: ENHRY and SYGVKD. CDR3 length: 13 residues. The ends were cut back, 6 bases at V and 4 bases at J, with 10 bases in the middle.

The genes are TRBV5-4 and TRBJ1-2, with 8 bases fitting TRBD1. V lost 5 bases, J lost 1 base, and 13 bases stayed unmatched. This CDR3 contains 17 residues. Germline assignment: CDR1 SGHNT and CDR2 YYREEE (reference sequence). CDR3 DNA: TGTGCCAGCAGTCCTGGGACAGGACCACCCATTAACTATGGCTACACCTTC. Translation gives CASSPGTGPPINYGYTF.

The V call is TRBV27, the J call TRBJ2-1, with D perhaps matching TRBD2 (5 bases). Germline assignment: CDR1 MNHEY and CDR2 SMNVEV (reference sequence). This CDR3 has 16 residues. The germline V and J ends were trimmed by 6 bases and 8 bases, with 23 bases remaining between them. The CDR3 sequence is CASSPRVGLPPDEQFF. CDR3 nucleotide sequence: TGTGCCAGCAGCCCAAGGGTAGGACTTCCCCCTGATGAGCAGTTCTTC.

The V gene is TRBV13, the J gene TRBJ2-7; D not certain. CDR3 length equals 11 residues. The V gene's germline CDR1 is PRHDT and CDR2 FYEKMQ (reference sequence). V lost 5 bases and J 2 bases, leaving 4 bases between the germline ends. The chain's CDR3 is CASSLTYEQYF. DNA of the CDR3: TGTGCCAGCAGCCTGACCTACGAGCAGTACTTC.

This clone is a singleton in its sample. This rearrangement joins TRBV7-9 to TRBJ2-3, with D possibly being TRBD2 (5 bases). The CDR3 consists of 16 residues. CDR1 is SEHNR and CDR2 is FQNEAQ in the germline V gene (reference sequence). Between the trimmed V and J ends, which lost 0 bases and 1 base, there was a span of 11 bases. CDR3 sequence: CASSLARVLGTDTQYF. CDR3 DNA: TGTGCCAGCAGCTTAGCGAGGGTGTTGGGCACAGATACGCAGTATTTT.

The gene calls are TRBV9 and TRBJ1-5; D is unclear. The V end lost 4 bases, the J end lost 1 base, and 12 bases lay between the germline ends. The CDR3 has 15 amino acids. The V gene's germline CDR1 is SGDLS and CDR2 YYNGEE. In DNA, the CDR3 is TGTGCCAGCAGCTTGGACGGAGGGAGCAATCAGCCCCAGCATTTT. The encoded protein is CASSLDGGSNQPQHF.

This clone was seen once. CDR3 nucleotides: TGTGCCAGCAGCCGAATCGACGGTCGTGGGGGTGGCTACACCTTC. Its translation: CASSRIDGRGGGYTF. V is TRBV7-6 and J is TRBJ1-2, with D maybe TRBD1 (5 bases). The V end lost 5 bases, the J end lost 7 bases, and 20 bases lay between the germline ends. CDR1 and CDR2 from the germline V gene are SGHVS and FNYEAQ. The CDR3 contains 15 residues.

The chain employs TRBV6-5 and TRBJ2-3; 9 nucleotides line up with TRBD2. The J segment lost 4 bases and the V segment lost 5 bases, leaving 7 bases of the junction unmatched. This CDR3 contains 15 residues. Germline loops: CDR1 MNHEY, CDR2 SVGAGI. CDR3 protein: CASSPYSGSADTQYF. The CDR3 coding sequence is TGTGCCAGCAGTCCCTATAGCGGGAGTGCAGATACGCAGTATTTT.

This sequence joins TRBV11-3 and TRBJ2-1; TRBD2 aligns across 7 bases. Looked up from germline, CDR1 is SGHNT and CDR2 is YENEEA. The CDR3 runs to 15 residues. V was pared by 4 bases and J by 5 bases, with 8 bases of the junction left unmatched. This CDR3 is CASSSPGGRDNEQFF. In nucleotides, the CDR3 is TGTGCCAGCAGCTCCCCGGGGGGACGAGACAATGAGCAGTTCTTC.

The chain has TRBV4-2 and TRBJ2-3, with D perhaps TRBD1 or TRBD2 (5 bases each). The V end was cut by 6 bases, the J end by 11 bases, with 15 bases between. CDR3 size: 12 residues. In germline, CDR1 is LGHNA, CDR2 YNFKEQ. CDR3 loop: CASRTLVGVQYF. In nucleotides, the CDR3 is TGTGCCAGCAGAACGCTAGTGGGGGTGCAGTATTTT.

This sequence joins TRBV7-9 and TRBJ2-1, with D perhaps matching TRBD1 (5 bases). The CDR3 covers 14 residues. Trimming took off 7 bases at V and 8 bases at J, with 18 bases between the two ends. Germline assignment: CDR1 SEHNR and CDR2 FQNEAQ (reference sequence). The CDR3 is CASTLSGLQDEQFF. The CDR3 DNA sequence: TGTGCCAGCACCCTCTCGGGCCTACAGGATGAGCAGTTCTTC. Supplemented by reference TRBV7-9 and TRBJ2-1, the full variable domain reads DTGVSQNPRHKITKRGQNVTFRCDPISEHNRLYWYRQTLGQGPEFLTYFQNEAQLEKSRLLSDRFSAERPKGSFSTLEIQRTEQGDSAMYLCASTLSGLQDEQFFGPGTRLTVL.

The V gene is TRBV6-1, the J gene TRBJ1-2, with a possible D match to TRBD1 (5 bases). This CDR3 is built from 13 residues. The germline V gene encodes CDR1 MNHNS and CDR2 SASEGT. Trimming shortened V by 5 bases and J by 7 bases, and 14 bases separated the two germline ends. Here the CDR3 DNA reads TGTGCCAGCAGTTATGTAGCAGGGTCTGGCTACACCTTC. Its translation: CASSYVAGSGYTF.